Described below is a single T cell receptor beta chain sequence and its context. The sample is drawn from a study of technical replicates of blood from a handful of donors. Sequencing was performed with immunoSEQ multiplex PCR; in TCRdb, only in-frame clones are kept and a portion is missing. In the table there are 12,000 or so clones, about 95% of which are singletons. The CDR3 length is 15 residues. Per germline, CDR1 SGHAT and CDR2 FQDESV (reference sequence). Between the trimmed V and J ends, which lost 1 base and 6 bases, there was a span of 14 bases. J is TRBJ2-3 and V is TRBV11-1; a possible D gene is TRBD2 (6 bases). The TCR sequence derives from a human donor in good health. The sample taken for sequencing was PBMCs. Here the CDR3 DNA reads TGTGCCAGCAGCTTAGGTTACACCCGGGGGGATACGCAGTATTTT. Translated, it gives CASSLGYTRGDTQYF.